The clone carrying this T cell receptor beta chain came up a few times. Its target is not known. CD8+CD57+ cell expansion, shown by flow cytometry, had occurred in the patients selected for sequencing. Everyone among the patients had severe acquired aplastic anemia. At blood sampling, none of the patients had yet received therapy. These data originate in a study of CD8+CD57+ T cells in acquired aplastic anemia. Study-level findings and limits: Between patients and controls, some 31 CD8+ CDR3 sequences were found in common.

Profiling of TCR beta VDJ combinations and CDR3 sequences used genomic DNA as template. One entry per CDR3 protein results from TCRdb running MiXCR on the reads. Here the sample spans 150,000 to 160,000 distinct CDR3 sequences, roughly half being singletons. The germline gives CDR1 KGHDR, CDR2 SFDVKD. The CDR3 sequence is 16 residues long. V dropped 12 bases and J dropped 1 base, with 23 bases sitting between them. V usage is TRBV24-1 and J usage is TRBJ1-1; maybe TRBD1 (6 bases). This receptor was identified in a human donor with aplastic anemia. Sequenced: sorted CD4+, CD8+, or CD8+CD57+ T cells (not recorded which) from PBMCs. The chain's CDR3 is CAPPTHETGSNTEAFF. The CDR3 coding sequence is TGTGCCCCCCCAACCCACGAAACAGGGTCGAACACTGAAGCTTTCTTT.